The 31 T cell receptor beta chains below were found in one sample sequenced in a study of early T cells in non-severe SARS-CoV-2 infection. TCRdb re-called the 5' RACE reads with MiXCR, one entry per CDR3 protein. The profile shows about 66,000 distinct CDR3 sequences, about 17% of them singletons. The material was whole blood, obtained at baseline. These receptors came from an adult who was a healthcare worker with PCR-confirmed SARS-CoV-2 infection or an uninfected control (not recorded which).

In this sample, this clonotype turned up a few times. The J gene is TRBJ1-5, the V gene TRBV12-3 or TRBV12-4; 9 bases agree with TRBD1. This CDR3 has 15 amino acids. The V segment lost 2 bases and the J segment 6 bases; nucleotides outside the gene matches: 5. CDR3: CASSLTGGLGQPQHF. The CDR3 DNA is TGTGCCAGCAGTTTAACAGGGGGCTTGGGTCAGCCCCAGCATTTT.

This clonotype appeared a few times. The chain is built from TRBV2 and TRBJ2-1, with 11 positions matching TRBD2. This CDR3 is built from 12 residues. The junction had 1 base not matched to a gene; V was cut back by 6 bases and J by 9 bases. Germline V gives CDR1 SNHLY, CDR2 FYNNEI. This CDR3 reads CASRLAGAEQFF. Written as DNA, the CDR3 is TGTGCCAGCAGACTAGCGGGAGCTGAGCAGTTCTTC.

This clonotype was counted a few times. This chain uses TRBV7-9 with TRBJ1-2; TRBD1 agrees at 9 bases. This CDR3 has 14 residues. CDR1 SEHNR and CDR2 FQNEAQ come from the germline V gene (reference sequence). The trim removed 6 bases at V and 7 bases at J, leaving 9 bases unmatched. Written as DNA, the CDR3 is TGTGCCAGCAGTTATCCCGGGACAGGGCTTGGCTACACCTTC. This encodes CASSYPGTGLGYTF.

The sample holds many counts of this clonotype. V and J are TRBV7-6 and TRBJ1-1; possibly TRBD1 for D (5 bases). Germline lookup yields CDR1 SGHVS and CDR2 FNYEAQ. V was shortened by 0 bases and J by 5 bases, with 16 bases between the two germline ends. The CDR3 has 16 amino acids. The CDR3 region is CASSLAMGGMETEAFF. DNA of the CDR3: TGTGCCAGCAGCTTAGCGATGGGGGGGATGGAGACTGAAGCTTTCTTT.

This clonotype was counted a few times. The chain uses TRBV4-3 and TRBJ2-5, with 11 bases identical to TRBD1. This CDR3 has 15 amino acids. J gave up 2 bases and V 5 bases, and 4 bases lay outside the gene matches. Germline V CDR1 and CDR2: LGHNA, YSLEER. CDR3: CASSGTGGGQETQYF. CDR3 DNA: TGCGCCAGCAGCGGGACAGGGGGGGGTCAAGAGACCCAGTACTTC.

There are a few counts of this clonotype. The J gene is TRBJ1-5, the V gene TRBV28; 7 bases map to TRBD1. Germline-derived CDR1 and CDR2 are MDHEN and SYDVKM. The CDR3 length is 15 residues. The V segment lost 5 bases and the J segment 0 bases; nucleotides outside the gene matches: 4. The CDR3 DNA reads TGTGCCAGCAGTGCCGGACAGGCTAGCAATCAGCCCCAGCATTTT. Protein: CASSAGQASNQPQHF.

This rearrangement joins TRBV5-1 to TRBJ2-6; possibly TRBD1 for D (6 bases). The germline gives CDR1 SGHRS, CDR2 YFSETQ. Trimming removed 1 base from V and 0 bases from J, with 11 bases in between. CDR3 size: 17 residues. CDR3 DNA: TGCGCCAGCAGCTTGTCGATAGGGGGCTCTGGGGCCAACGTCCTGACTTTC. Translated: CASSLSIGGSGANVLTF.

The genes are TRBV10-2 and TRBJ2-7, with D tentatively TRBD1 or TRBD2 (5 bases each). The length of the CDR3 is 14 residues. Trimming removed 8 bases from V and 2 bases from J, with 16 bases in between. The germline V gene has CDR1 WSHSY and CDR2 SAAADI. CDR3 nucleotide sequence: TGCGCCAGCCAGCCCGTCGGGGCCCCCTACGAGCAGTACTTC. Its translation is CASQPVGAPYEQYF.

This clonotype was counted only a few times. V and J are TRBV3-1 and TRBJ2-7, with 13 bases lining up with TRBD2. V was clipped by 1 base and J by 5 bases; unmatched bases: 14. The CDR3 covers 19 residues. Germline V CDR1 and CDR2: LGHDT, YNNKEL (reference sequence). The CDR3 sequence: CASSQAIQQRTSGRHEQYF. The CDR3 nucleotides read TGTGCCAGCAGCCAAGCGATCCAGCAGAGGACTAGCGGGAGACACGAGCAGTACTTC.

This clonotype showed up many times. This chain links TRBV9 with TRBJ2-7; the match to TRBD2 covers 8 bases. The CDR3 extends over 13 amino acids. Germline CDR1 SGDLS, CDR2 YYNGEE. V lost 5 bases, J lost 3 bases, and 4 bases stayed unmatched. The CDR3 DNA sequence: TGTGCCAGCAGTTGGCGGGGGGACTACGAGCAGTACTTC. It yields the protein CASSWRGDYEQYF.

The rearrangement joins TRBV19 to TRBJ1-2; no reliable D call. Germline lookup yields CDR1 LNHDA and CDR2 SQIVND (reference sequence). This CDR3 is 13 amino acids long. Trimming stripped 3 bases from V and 4 bases from J, with 9 bases between. The DNA for the CDR3 is TGTGCCAGTAGTATCCCGGGCCTCTATGGCTACACCTTC. This gives the protein CASSIPGLYGYTF.

This clonotype was counted a few times. The chain is built from TRBV2 and TRBJ2-1, with D perhaps matching TRBD2 (6 bases). V lost 3 bases, J lost 1 base, and 10 bases lay in between. The CDR3 runs to 15 residues. CDR1 is SNHLY and CDR2 is FYNNEI in the germline V gene. The CDR3 spells CASSELASSYNEQFF. The CDR3 nucleotides read TGTGCCAGCAGTGAGCTAGCGTCATCCTACAATGAGCAGTTCTTC.

The chain is built from TRBV2 and TRBJ2-2, with TRBD2 as a possible D gene (5 bases). Trimming stripped 3 bases from V and 0 bases from J, with 11 bases between. The CDR3 covers 16 residues. Germline CDR1 is SNHLY and CDR2 is FYNNEI. CDR3 region: CASSEGVSANTGELFF. The CDR3 DNA reads TGTGCCAGCAGTGAGGGAGTCAGCGCGAACACCGGGGAGCTGTTTTTT.

This clonotype was recorded a few times. This chain joins TRBV7-2 and TRBJ2-5; D is ambiguous. The CDR3 has 11 amino acids. Germline V gives CDR1 SGHTA, CDR2 FQGNSA. Trimming cost V 8 bases and J 5 bases, with 9 bases left between them. Here the CDR3 DNA reads TGTGCCAGCGCGTCCCCCGAGACCCAGTACTTC. This gives the protein CASASPETQYF.

The chain links TRBV3-1 to TRBJ2-1; 8 bases align to TRBD1. J gave up 9 bases and V 0 bases, and 10 bases lay outside the gene matches. Germline CDR1 LGHDT, CDR2 YNNKEL (reference sequence). CDR3 size: 16 residues. This chain's CDR3 is CASSQDFQGAYGEQFF. The CDR3 DNA follows: TGTGCCAGCAGCCAAGATTTCCAGGGGGCTTACGGTGAGCAGTTCTTC.

This clonotype was recorded only once. V is TRBV6-2 or TRBV6-3 and J is TRBJ2-1; D possibly matches TRBD1 or TRBD2 (5 bases each). V gave up 2 bases and J gave up 7 bases, with 9 bases separating them. The length of the CDR3 is 13 residues. Germline loops: CDR1 MNHEY, CDR2 SVGEGT. This CDR3 reads CASSYRGGNEQFF. The CDR3 DNA is TGTGCCAGCAGTTACCGTGGGGGAAATGAGCAGTTCTTC.

This clonotype was seen more than once but under ten times. The chain couples TRBV12-3 or TRBV12-4 to TRBJ2-7; TRBD1 matches at 9 bases. With V trimmed by 3 bases and J by 4 bases, 7 bases remained unmatched. This CDR3 is 15 amino acids long. The CDR3 loop reads CASSLTTGGGYEQYF. CDR3 DNA: TGTGCCAGCAGTTTGACGACAGGGGGTGGTTACGAGCAGTACTTC.

There are a few counts of this clonotype. V and J are TRBV7-2 and TRBJ2-3; no clear D gene. The CDR3 sequence is 14 residues long. Germline CDR1 and CDR2: SGHTA and FQGNSA. V was pared by 1 base and J by 2 bases, with 7 bases between. CDR3 coding DNA: TGTGCCAGCAGCTTAGTCAGGATCACAGATACGCAGTATTTT. Translating it yields CASSLVRITDTQYF. The variable domain in full, completed from reference TRBV7-2 and TRBJ2-3, reads GAGVSQSPSNKVTEKGKDVELRCDPISGHTALYWYRQSLGQGLEFLIYFQGNSAPDKSGLPSDRFSAERTGGSVSTLTIQRTQQEDSAVYLCASSLVRITDTQYFGPGTRLTVL.

This clonotype was counted a few times. This chain connects TRBV9 to TRBJ2-2; D perhaps matches TRBD2 (6 bases). V dropped 4 bases and J dropped 7 bases, with 20 bases sitting between them. Germline V gene sequence: CDR1 SGDLS, CDR2 YYNGEE. CDR3 size: 16 residues. CDR3 nucleotide sequence: TGTGCCAGCAGCCCTGCGCTAGCGACCTGGGGCGGGGAGCTGTTTTTT. The encoded protein is CASSPALATWGGELFF.

The chain has TRBV12-3 or TRBV12-4 and TRBJ1-1; possibly TRBD1 for D (5 bases). Trimming shortened V by 3 bases and J by 6 bases, and 23 bases separated the two germline ends. The CDR3 is 17 amino acids. The CDR3 spells CASSFRPGTSAVPEAFF. CDR3 nucleotide sequence: TGTGCCAGCAGTTTTCGTCCCGGGACGTCGGCCGTCCCTGAAGCTTTCTTT.

This chain connects TRBV10-3 to TRBJ1-2; 7 bases match TRBD1. The germline V gene has CDR1 ENHRY and CDR2 SYGVKD. This CDR3 spans 14 amino acids. J lost 6 bases, V lost 2 bases, and 6 bases had no gene match. CDR3 DNA: TGTGCCATCAGTGAGGTACAGGGGCAGCATGGCTACACCTTC. This translates into CAISEVQGQHGYTF.

The genes are TRBV10-1 and TRBJ2-2, with 8 bases lining up with TRBD1. The CDR3 extends over 16 amino acids. J was trimmed by 3 bases and V by 5 bases; bases with no gene match: 8. In germline, CDR1 is WNHNN, CDR2 SYGVQD (reference sequence). Here the CDR3 reads CASSPRQGPDTGELFF. CDR3 sequence (DNA): TGCGCCAGCAGTCCCCGACAGGGGCCGGACACCGGGGAGCTGTTTTTT.

The sample holds a few counts of this clonotype. The genes are TRBV5-1 and TRBJ2-6; D gene unclear. The V end was cut by 1 base, the J end by 4 bases, with 9 bases between. This CDR3 is 15 amino acids long. Germline values: CDR1 SGHRS, CDR2 YFSETQ. In DNA, the CDR3 is TGCGCCAGCAGCTTGCTTACAGCCGGGGCCAACGTCCTGACTTTC. Protein product: CASSLLTAGANVLTF.

The CDR3 DNA reads TGTGCCAGCACGGTGAGCACCGGAGGACCCCAGCATTTT. It is translated as CASTVSTGGPQHF. The chain has TRBV2 and TRBJ1-5; no clear D gene. Per the germline V gene, CDR1 is SNHLY and CDR2 is FYNNEI. The CDR3 length is 13 residues. The V end was cut by 7 bases, the J end by 10 bases, with 17 bases between.

The chain is built from TRBV4-2 and TRBJ2-7; possible D gene TRBD2, 5 bases. Looked up from germline, CDR1 is LGHNA and CDR2 is YNFKEQ. Deletions cut 0 bases from V and 2 bases from J, with 20 bases between. The CDR3 loop spans 18 amino acids. CDR3 region: CASSQDSSYEGQAYEQYF. CDR3 DNA sequence: TGTGCCAGCAGCCAAGATTCTTCCTACGAGGGTCAAGCCTACGAGCAGTACTTC.

The chain employs TRBV20-1 and TRBJ2-1; D may be TRBD2 (6 bases). Germline V gene sequence: CDR1 DFQATT, CDR2 SNEGSKA (reference sequence). Trimming removed 1 base at V and 4 bases at J, with 11 bases between. The CDR3 is 14 residues long. This CDR3 reads CSARGLVDYNEQFF. In DNA, the CDR3 is TGCAGTGCTAGAGGACTAGTAGATTACAATGAGCAGTTCTTC.

This clonotype has only a few counts. The CDR3 protein is CASSFQGTGNNEQFF. CDR3 DNA: TGCGCCAGCAGCTTTCAAGGGACAGGGAACAATGAGCAGTTCTTC. This chain links TRBV5-1 with TRBJ2-1, with 9 bases matching TRBD1. The CDR3 loop spans 15 amino acids. Germline CDR1 SGHRS, CDR2 YFSETQ. With V trimmed by 2 bases and J by 5 bases, 5 bases remained unmatched.

This clonotype was found a few times. This rearrangement joins TRBV9 to TRBJ1-1; TRBD1 aligns across 7 bases. The CDR3 has 14 residues. The V gene end was trimmed by 5 bases and the J gene end by 2 bases; junction bases not matched to a gene: 6. Germline V gene sequence: CDR1 SGDLS, CDR2 YYNGEE. CDR3 amino acids: CASRKRDRNTEAFF. The CDR3 coding sequence is TGTGCCAGCAGGAAACGGGACAGAAACACTGAAGCTTTCTTT. Filled out from reference TRBV9 and TRBJ1-1, the complete variable domain reads DSGVTQTPKHLITATGQRVTLRCSPRSGDLSVYWYQQSLDQGLQFLIQYYNGEERAKGNILERFSAQQFPDLHSELNLSSLELGDSALYFCASRKRDRNTEAFFGQGTRLTVV.

This clonotype occurred a few times. This chain connects TRBV6-1 to TRBJ2-5; D is unclear. The CDR3 has 14 amino acids. Deletions cut 6 bases from V and 7 bases from J, with 18 bases between. Germline V CDR1 and CDR2: MNHNS, SASEGT. The CDR3 bases are TGTGCCAGCAGGTTTAGAGCCGACATTGGGACCCAGTACTTC. Encoded protein: CASRFRADIGTQYF.

In its sample, this clonotype was seen a few times. This chain joins TRBV20-1 and TRBJ2-5, with TRBD2 identical over 10 bases. Germline CDR1 reads DFQATT; CDR2 reads SNEGSKA (reference sequence). V trimming: 3 bases; J trimming: 4 bases; junction bases outside the gene matches: 5. The CDR3 has 14 amino acids. The CDR3, as DNA: TGCAGTGCTAGGAGCGGGAGGGCCACAGAGACCCAGTACTTC. It yields the protein CSARSGRATETQYF.

There are a few counts of this clonotype. This chain connects TRBV27 to TRBJ2-2; no firm D call. The germline gives CDR1 MNHEY, CDR2 SMNVEV (reference sequence). The ends were cut back, 5 bases at V and 6 bases at J, with 4 bases in the middle. CDR3 length: 11 residues. The CDR3 loop is CASSRAGELFF. CDR3 sequence (DNA): TGTGCCAGCAGTCGCGCCGGGGAGCTGTTTTTT.